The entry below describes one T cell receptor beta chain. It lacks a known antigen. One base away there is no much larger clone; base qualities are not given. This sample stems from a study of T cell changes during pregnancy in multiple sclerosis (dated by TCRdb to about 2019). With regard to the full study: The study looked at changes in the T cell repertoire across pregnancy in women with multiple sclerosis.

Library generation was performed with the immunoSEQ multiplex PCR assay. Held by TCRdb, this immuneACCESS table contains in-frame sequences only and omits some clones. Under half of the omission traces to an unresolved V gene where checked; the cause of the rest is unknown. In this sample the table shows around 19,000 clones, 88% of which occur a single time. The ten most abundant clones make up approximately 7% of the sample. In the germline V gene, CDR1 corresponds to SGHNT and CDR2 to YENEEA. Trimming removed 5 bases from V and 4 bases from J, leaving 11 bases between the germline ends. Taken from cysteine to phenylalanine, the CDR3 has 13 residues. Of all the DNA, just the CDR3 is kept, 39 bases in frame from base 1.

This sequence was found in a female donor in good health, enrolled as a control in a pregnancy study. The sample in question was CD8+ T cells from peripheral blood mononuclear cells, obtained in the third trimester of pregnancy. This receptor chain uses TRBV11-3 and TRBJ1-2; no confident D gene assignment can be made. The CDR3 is CASSLAGGYGYTF. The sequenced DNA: TGTGCCAGCAGCCTAGCAGGTGGCTATGGCTACACCTTC. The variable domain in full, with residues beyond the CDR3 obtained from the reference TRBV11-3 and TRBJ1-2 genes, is EAGVVQSPRYKIIEKKQPVAFWCNPISGHNTLYWYLQNLGQGPELLIRYENEEAVDDSQLPKDRFSAERLKGVDSTLKIQPAELGDSAVYLCASSLAGGYGYTFGSGTRLTVV.